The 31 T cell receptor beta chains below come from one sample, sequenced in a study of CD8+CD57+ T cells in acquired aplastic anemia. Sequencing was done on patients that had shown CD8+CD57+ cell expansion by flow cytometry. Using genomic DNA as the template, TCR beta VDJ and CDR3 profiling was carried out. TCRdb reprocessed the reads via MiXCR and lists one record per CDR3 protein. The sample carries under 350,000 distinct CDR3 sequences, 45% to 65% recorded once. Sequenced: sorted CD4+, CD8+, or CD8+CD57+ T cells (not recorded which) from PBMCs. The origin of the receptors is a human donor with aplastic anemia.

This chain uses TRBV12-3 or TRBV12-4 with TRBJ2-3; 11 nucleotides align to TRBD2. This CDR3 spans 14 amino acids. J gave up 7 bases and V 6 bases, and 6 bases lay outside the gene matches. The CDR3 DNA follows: TGTGCCAGCAGCCCCGGGACTAGCGGAAATACGCAGTATTTT. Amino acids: CASSPGTSGNTQYF.

In DNA, the CDR3 is TGTGCCAGCAGTGATCCTACGCCGTCCTATGGCTACACCTTC. It is translated as CASSDPTPSYGYTF. The chain uses TRBV25-1 and TRBJ1-2; D gene uncertain. CDR3 length: 14 residues. The germline V gene encodes CDR1 MGHDK and CDR2 SYGVNS. The germline V and J ends were trimmed by 3 bases and 4 bases, with 12 bases remaining between them.

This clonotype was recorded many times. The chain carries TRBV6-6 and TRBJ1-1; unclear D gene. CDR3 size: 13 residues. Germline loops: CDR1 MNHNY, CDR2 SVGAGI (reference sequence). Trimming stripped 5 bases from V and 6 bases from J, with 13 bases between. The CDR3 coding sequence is TGTGCCAGCAGTGCCCCTCTCGATTCTGAAGCTTTCTTT. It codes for CASSAPLDSEAFF.

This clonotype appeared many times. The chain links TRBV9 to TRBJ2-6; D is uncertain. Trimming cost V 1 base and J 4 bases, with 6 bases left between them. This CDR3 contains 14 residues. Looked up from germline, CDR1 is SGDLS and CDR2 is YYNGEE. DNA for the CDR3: TGTGCCAGCAGCGTAATTGGCGGGGCCAACGTCCTGACTTTC. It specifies CASSVIGGANVLTF.

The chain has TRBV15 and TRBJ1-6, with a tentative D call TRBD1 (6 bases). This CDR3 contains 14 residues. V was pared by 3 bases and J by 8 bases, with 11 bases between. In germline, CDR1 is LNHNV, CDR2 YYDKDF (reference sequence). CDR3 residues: CATSSRQEYSPLHF. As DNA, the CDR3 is TGTGCCACCAGCAGCAGACAGGAGTATTCACCCCTCCACTTT.

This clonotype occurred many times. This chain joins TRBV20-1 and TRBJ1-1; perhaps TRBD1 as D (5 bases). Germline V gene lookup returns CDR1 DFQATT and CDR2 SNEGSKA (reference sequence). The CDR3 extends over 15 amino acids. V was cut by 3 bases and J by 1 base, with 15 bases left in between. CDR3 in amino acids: CSARGGEVRNTEAFF. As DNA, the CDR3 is TGCAGTGCTAGGGGGGGGGAGGTTAGGAACACTGAAGCTTTCTTT.

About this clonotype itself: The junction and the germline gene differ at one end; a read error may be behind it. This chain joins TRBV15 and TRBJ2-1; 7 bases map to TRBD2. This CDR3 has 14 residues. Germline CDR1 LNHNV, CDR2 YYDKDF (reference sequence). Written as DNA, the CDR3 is TGTGCCGCCAGCAATCTAGCGGACTACAACGAGCAGTTCTTC. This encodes CAASNLADYNEQFF. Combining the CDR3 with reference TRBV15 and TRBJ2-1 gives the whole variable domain DAMVIQNPRYQVTQFGKPVTLSCSQTLNHNVMYWYQQKSSQAPKLLFHYYDKDFNNEADTPDNFQSRRPNTSFCFLDIRSPGLGDTAMYLCAASNLADYNEQFFGPGTRLTVL.

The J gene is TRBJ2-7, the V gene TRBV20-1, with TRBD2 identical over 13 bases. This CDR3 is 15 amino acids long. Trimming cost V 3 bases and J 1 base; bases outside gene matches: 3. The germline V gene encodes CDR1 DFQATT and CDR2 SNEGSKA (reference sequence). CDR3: CSASLGLAGSYEQYF. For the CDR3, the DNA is TGCAGTGCTAGTCTGGGACTAGCGGGATCCTACGAGCAGTACTTC.

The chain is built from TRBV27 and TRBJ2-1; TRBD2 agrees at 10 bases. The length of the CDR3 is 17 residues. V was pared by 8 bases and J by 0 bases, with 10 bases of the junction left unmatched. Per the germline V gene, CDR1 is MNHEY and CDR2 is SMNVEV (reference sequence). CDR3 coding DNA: TGTGCCAGCGGGACACGGCTAGCGGGAGTCTCCTACAATGAGCAGTTCTTC. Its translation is CASGTRLAGVSYNEQFF.

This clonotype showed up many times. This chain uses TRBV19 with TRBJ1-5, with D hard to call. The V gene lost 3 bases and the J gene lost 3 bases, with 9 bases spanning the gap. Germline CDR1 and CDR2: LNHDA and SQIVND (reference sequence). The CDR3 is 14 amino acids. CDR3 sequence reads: CASSIRLLNQPQHF. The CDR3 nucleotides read TGTGCCAGTAGTATTAGACTGCTCAATCAGCCCCAGCATTTT.

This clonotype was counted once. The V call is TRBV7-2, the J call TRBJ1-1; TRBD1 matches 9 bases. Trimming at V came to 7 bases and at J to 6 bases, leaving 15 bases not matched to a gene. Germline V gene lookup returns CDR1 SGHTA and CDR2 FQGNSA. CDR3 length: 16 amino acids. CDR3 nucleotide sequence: TGTGCCAGCACCCCCGATCGGACAGGGGCTCTCTCTGAAGCTTTCTTT. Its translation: CASTPDRTGALSEAFF.

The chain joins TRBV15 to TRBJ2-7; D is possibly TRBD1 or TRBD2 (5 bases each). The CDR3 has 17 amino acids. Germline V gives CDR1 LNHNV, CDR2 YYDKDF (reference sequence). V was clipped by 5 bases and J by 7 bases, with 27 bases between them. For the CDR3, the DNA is TGTGCCACCAGCTCCGATCAGAGGGGTGCAGGTCCTCTAGAGCAGTACTTC. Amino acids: CATSSDQRGAGPLEQYF.

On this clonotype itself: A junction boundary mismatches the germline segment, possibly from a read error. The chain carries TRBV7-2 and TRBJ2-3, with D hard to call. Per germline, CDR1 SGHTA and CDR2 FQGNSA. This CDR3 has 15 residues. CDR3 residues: CASSSGLTTTDTRYF. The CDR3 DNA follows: TGTGCCAGCAGCTCGGGTCTAACTACCACAGATACGCGGTATTTT.

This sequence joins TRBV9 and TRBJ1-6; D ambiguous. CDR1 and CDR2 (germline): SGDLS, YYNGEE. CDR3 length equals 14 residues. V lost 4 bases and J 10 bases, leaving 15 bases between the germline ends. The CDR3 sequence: CASSWASETSPLHF. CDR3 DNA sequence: TGTGCCAGCAGCTGGGCTAGCGAGACATCACCCCTCCACTTT.

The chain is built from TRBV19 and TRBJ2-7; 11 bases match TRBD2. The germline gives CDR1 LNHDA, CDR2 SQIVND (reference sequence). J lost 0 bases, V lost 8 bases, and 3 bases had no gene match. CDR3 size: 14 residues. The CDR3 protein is CASGTSGGSYEQYF. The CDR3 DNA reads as TGTGCCAGTGGAACTAGCGGGGGCTCCTACGAGCAGTACTTC.

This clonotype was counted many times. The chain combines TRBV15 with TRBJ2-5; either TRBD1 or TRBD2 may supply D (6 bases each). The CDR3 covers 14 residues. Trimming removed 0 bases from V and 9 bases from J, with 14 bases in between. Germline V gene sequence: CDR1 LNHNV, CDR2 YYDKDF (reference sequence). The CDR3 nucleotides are TGTGCCACCAGCAGAGATGGGACGGGGGCGGCCCAGTACTTC. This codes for CATSRDGTGAAQYF.

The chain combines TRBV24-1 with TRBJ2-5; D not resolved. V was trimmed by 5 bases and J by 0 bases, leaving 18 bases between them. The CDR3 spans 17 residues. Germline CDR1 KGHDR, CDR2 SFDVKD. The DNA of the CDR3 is TGTGCCACCAGTGCTCGACCCTTGTGGTCGTACCAAGAGACCCAGTACTTC. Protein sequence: CATSARPLWSYQETQYF.

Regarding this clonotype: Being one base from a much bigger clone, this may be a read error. The CDR3 loop is CASSLGRWGTYNGQFF. CDR3 coding DNA: TGTGCCAGCAGCTTAGGTCGCTGGGGCACCTACAATGGGCAGTTCTTC. This chain joins TRBV11-3 and TRBJ2-1; weak D call: TRBD1 (5 bases). The CDR3 consists of 16 residues. CDR1 is SGHNT, CDR2 YENEEA, per germline.

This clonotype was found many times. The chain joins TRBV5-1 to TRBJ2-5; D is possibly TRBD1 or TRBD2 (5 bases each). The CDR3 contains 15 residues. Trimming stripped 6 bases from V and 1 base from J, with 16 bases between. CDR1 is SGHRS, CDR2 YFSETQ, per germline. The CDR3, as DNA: TGCGCCAGCACACCAATAGGGACGGTCCAAGAGACCCAGTACTTC. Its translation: CASTPIGTVQETQYF.

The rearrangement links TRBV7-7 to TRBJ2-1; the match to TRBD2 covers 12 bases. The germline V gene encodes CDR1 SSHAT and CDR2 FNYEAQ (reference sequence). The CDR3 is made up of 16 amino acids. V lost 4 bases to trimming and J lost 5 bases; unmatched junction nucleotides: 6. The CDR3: CASSSTSGRPHNEQFF. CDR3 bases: TGTGCCAGCAGCTCGACTAGCGGGAGACCACACAATGAGCAGTTCTTC.

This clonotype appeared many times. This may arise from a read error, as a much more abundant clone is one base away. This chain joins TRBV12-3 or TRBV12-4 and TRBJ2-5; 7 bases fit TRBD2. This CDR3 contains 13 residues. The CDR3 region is CASRATSTETRYF. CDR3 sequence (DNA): TGTGCCAGCAGGGCGACTAGCACAGAGACCCGGTACTTC.

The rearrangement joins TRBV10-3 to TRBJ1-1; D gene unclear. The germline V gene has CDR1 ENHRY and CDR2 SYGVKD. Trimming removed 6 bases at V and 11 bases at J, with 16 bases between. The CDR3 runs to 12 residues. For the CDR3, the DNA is TGTGCCATCAGGGAAGCTGGGTGGAAGGCTTTCTTT. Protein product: CAIREAGWKAFF.

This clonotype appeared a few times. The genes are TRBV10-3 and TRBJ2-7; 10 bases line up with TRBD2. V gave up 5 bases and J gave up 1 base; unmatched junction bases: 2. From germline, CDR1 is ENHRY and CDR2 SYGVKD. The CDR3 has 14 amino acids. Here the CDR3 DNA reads TGTGCCATCAGTACTAGCGGGGCTTCCTACGAGCAGTACTTC. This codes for CAISTSGASYEQYF.

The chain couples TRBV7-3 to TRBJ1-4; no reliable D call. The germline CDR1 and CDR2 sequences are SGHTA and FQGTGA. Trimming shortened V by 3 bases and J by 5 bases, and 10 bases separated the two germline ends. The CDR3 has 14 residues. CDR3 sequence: CASSLRVANEKLFF. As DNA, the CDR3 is TGTGCCAGCAGCTTGAGGGTAGCCAATGAAAAACTGTTTTTT.

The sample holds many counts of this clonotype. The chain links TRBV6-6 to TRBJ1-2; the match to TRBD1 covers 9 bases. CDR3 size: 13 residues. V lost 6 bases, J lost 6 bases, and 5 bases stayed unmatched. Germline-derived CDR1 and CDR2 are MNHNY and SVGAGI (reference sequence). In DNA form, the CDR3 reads TGTGCCAGCAGGACAGGGGGTGGCGATGGCTACACCTTC. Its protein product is CASRTGGGDGYTF.

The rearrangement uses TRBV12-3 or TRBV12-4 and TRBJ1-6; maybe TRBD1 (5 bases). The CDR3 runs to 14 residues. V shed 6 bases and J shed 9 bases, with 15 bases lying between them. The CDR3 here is CASSRGEFTSPLHF. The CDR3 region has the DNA TGTGCCAGCAGCCGAGGGGAGTTTACTTCACCCCTCCACTTT.

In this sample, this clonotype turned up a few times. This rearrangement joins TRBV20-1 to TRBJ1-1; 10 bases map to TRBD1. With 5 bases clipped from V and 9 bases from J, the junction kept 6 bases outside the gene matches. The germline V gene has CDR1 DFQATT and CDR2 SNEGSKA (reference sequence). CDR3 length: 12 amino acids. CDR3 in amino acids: CSAVRQGAQAFF. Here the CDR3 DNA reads TGCAGTGCTGTACGACAGGGGGCGCAAGCTTTCTTT.

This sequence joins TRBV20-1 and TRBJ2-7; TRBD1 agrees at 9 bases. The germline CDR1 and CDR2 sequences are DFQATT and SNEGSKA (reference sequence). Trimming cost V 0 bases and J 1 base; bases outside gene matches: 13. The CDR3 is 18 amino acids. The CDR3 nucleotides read TGCAGTGCTAGAGATCCGGCACCGTCGGGACAGGGTTCCTACGAGCAGTACTTC. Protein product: CSARDPAPSGQGSYEQYF.

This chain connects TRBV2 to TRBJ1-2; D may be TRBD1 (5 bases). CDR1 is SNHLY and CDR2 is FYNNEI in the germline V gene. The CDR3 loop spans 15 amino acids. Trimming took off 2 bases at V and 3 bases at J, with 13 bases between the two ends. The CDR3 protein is CASSERSRAYYGYTF. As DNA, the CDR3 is TGTGCCAGCAGTGAAAGGTCCAGGGCCTACTATGGCTACACCTTC.

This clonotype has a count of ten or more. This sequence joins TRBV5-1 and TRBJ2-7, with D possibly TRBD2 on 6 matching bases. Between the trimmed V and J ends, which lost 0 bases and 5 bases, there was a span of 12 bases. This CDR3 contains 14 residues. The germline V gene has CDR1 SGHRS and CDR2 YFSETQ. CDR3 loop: CASSLAGGINEQYF. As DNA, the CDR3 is TGCGCCAGCAGCTTGGCAGGAGGGATCAACGAGCAGTACTTC.

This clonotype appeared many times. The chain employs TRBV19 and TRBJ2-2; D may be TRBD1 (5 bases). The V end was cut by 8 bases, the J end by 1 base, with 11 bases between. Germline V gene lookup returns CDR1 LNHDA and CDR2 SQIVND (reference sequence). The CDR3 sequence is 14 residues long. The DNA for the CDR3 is TGTGCCAGTCACAGCCAGGGGAACACCGGGGAGCTGTTTTTT. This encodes CASHSQGNTGELFF.